This entry concerns a single T cell receptor beta chain. This clonotype was counted many times. This receptor's antigen is unknown. Base-call qualities are not available, and no considerably larger clone is one nucleotide away. These data come from a study of T cells in Graves' hyperthyroidism and ophthalmopathy (dated by TCRdb to between 2018 and 2021). Broadly, across the study: Peripheral blood was collected at initial diagnosis, before any treatment. After sampling, hyperthyroidism patients received methimazole starting at 30 mg daily, and ophthalmopathy patients received high-dose intravenous methylprednisolone. In several Graves' hyperthyroidism patients, the study also compared T-cell repertoires from thyroid tissue with T-cell repertoires from blood. To identify TCR V-J signatures that set the groups apart, the researchers used a discovery cohort of 100 patients, made up of about 44 with Graves' ophthalmopathy and approximately 57 with stable Graves' hyperthyroidism. According to the paper, TCR Vbeta CDR3 sequencing was carried out on 135 peripheral blood samples, which came from 40 to 45 ophthalmopathy, around 75 hyperthyroidism and some 17 progressor patients. The roughly 91 discovery patients were randomly divided into training and test sets at a 7:3 ratio. Prospective prediction of ophthalmopathy was tested in an independent validation cohort of approximately 18 hyperthyroidism patients and 15 to 17 patients who later progressed to ophthalmopathy. General conclusions and limits of the study: No statistical method was used to fix the sample size in advance, and group allocation was not hidden from the investigators. In validation, progression to ophthalmopathy was predicted by the model with nearly 71% sensitivity and just over 72% specificity, a median of approximately 6.5 months before onset. A 13 V-J signature model separated ophthalmopathy from stable hyperthyroidism, with 87.88% sensitivity and roughly 82% specificity in cross-validation and 80%/75% in testing. Most expanded thyroid clonotypes (frequency above 0.001) were also detected in blood, suggesting blood repertoires may reflect thyroid immune responses.

Ends trimmed: V by 8 bases, J by 0 bases; bases unmatched to a gene: 4. The CDR3 has 12 amino acids, counting the end cysteine and phenylalanine. Solely the CDR3 DNA is kept, with 36 bases framed from the first base. CDR1 and CDR2 (DFQATT, SNEGSKA) derive from the germline V gene (reference sequence). The TCR beta CDR3 regions were amplified from RNA transcripts. For the first round of RT-PCR on the TCR CDR3, the HTBI primer set was used together with the Qiagen OneStep RT-PCR kit. Libraries were constructed in a second round of multiplex PCR, after which size selection and purification were carried out. The libraries were sequenced on an Illumina HiSeq2000 using paired-end 100 bp reads. For the original study's pipeline: SOAPnuke was used to process the raw data, throwing out any read that contained adapters or uncalled bases, had a mean Phred below 15, or lacked an exact constant-primer or identifier match. High-quality paired reads were merged using COPE v1.2.5, and each unique nucleotide sequence was defined as a clonotype. MiTCR v1.1 was used to align clonotypes to the IMGT TRBV, TRBD and TRBJ reference segments. Only V-J combinations with frequency above 0.0001, covering 98% to 99.2% of repertoires, were analysed. A TCS score was defined as the ratio of F50 (clonal expansion) to E x V (chaos), with BLOSUM62-based TCRdist applied between CDR3 peptides within each V-J. Welch's t-statistics and random forest reduced 500 to 550 V-J features to around 14, which were used in a naive Bayes classifier (R e1071). TCRdb took the public reads, trimmed them with fastp at Q25, ran MiXCR for clone calling and kept in-frame beta chains. Here each entry gathers all rows of one CDR3 protein and keeps the most common genes and DNA. TCRdb's processing, not the study's, gives the V and J calls here. The sample profile shows 650,000 to 850,000 distinct CDR3 sequences; around 19% of them were found once. The ten top clones hold approximately 15% of the sample.

The hyperthyroidism patients were between 18 and 65 years old and newly diagnosed, with a disease duration of less than 2 months. Any patient with an uncontrolled infection, another autoimmune disease, pregnancy or lactation was excluded. Diagnoses were established on the basis of clinical symptoms, serum thyroxine and TRAb, thyroid ultrasound, and orbital computed tomography. Blood from progressor patients was collected at the time of first diagnosis with hyperthyroidism, before any ophthalmopathy symptoms had appeared. PBMCs were separated from roughly 9.6 ml of fresh peripheral blood using Ficoll-Paque density gradient centrifugation. Patients classed as progressors first received a Graves' hyperthyroidism diagnosis and then went on to develop ophthalmopathy during follow-up. Trizol reagent was used to extract total RNA, and RNA quality was then checked on an Agilent 2100 Bioanalyzer.

The chain is made from TRBV20-1 and TRBJ2-7; TRBD1 fits 7 bases in the junction. Sequencing input: blood. The receptor was derived from a woman between 50 and 59 years old with Graves' hyperthyroidism that later progressed to Graves' ophthalmopathy. The encoded CDR3 is CSLDRSSYEQYF. The nucleotides read TGCAGTTTGGACAGGAGCTCCTACGAGCAGTACTTC.